A selection of T cell receptor beta chains follows, all from one sample in a study of blood T cell repertoires in COVID-19. The method was immunoSEQ multiplex PCR; TCRdb's version includes in-frame clones alone and lacks a portion of them. The sample records approximately 180,000 clones, roughly 82% being singletons. Sequenced: PBMCs or T cells enriched from blood (not recorded which). These receptors came from a woman aged 60 to 75 with acute COVID-19. CDR3s include the opening cysteine and the closing phenylalanine or tryptophan. Fields, in order: D gene, V gene, J gene, clone size, CDR3 DNA, CDR3 protein. A D gene is named only where the DNA matches it firmly. Not every row has a clone size; where given, it reads once, few, many or a size class.

TRBD1,TRBV24-1,TRBJ1-2,.,TGTGCCACCAGTGGGGGACAGGGGTCTCTCTATGGCTACACCTTC,CATSGGQGSLYGYTF
.,TRBV6-2/TRBV6-3,TRBJ1-1,.,TGTGCCAGCAGTGCCCAATCGGACACTGAAGCTTTCTTT,CASSAQSDTEAFF
TRBD2,TRBV6-4,TRBJ2-1,.,TGTGCCAGCAGTATAGCGGGAGGCGCCTACAATGAGCAGTTCTTC,CASSIAGGAYNEQFF
TRBD2,TRBV6-5,TRBJ2-7,.,TGTGCCAGCAGCCTCCGAGGGACTAGTTTCGACGAGCAGTACTTC,CASSLRGTSFDEQYF
.,TRBV5-4,TRBJ2-6,.,TGTGCCAGCAGAATTGTGGGGGGACGTTCAGGGGCCAACGTCCTGACTTTC,CASRIVGGRSGANVLTF
.,TRBV10-3,TRBJ2-5,.,TGTGCCATCAGTGAGTCCCCGACTGTAGAGACCCAGTACTTC,CAISESPTVETQYF
TRBD1,TRBV3-1/TRBV3-2,TRBJ1-1,.,TGTGCCAGCAGCCAAGGAGCGCAGGGGGCGCGTAGTGAAGCTTTCTTT,CASSQGAQGARSEAFF
TRBD2,TRBV29-1,TRBJ2-3,.,TGCAGCGTCGGCGGGGGGAGCACAGATACGCAGTATTTT,CSVGGGSTDTQYF
TRBD2,TRBV7-9,TRBJ2-1,.,TGTGCCAGCAGCTCCCGCCTAGCGGCGGCTTACAATGAGCAGTTCTTC,CASSSRLAAAYNEQFF
.,TRBV6-5,TRBJ1-1,once,TGTGCCAGCAGTTTACAGGGTCCGGACGCTGAAGCTTTCTTT,CASSLQGPDAEAFF
TRBD1,TRBV29-1,TRBJ1-1,.,TGCAGCGCGATGGACAGGGGGCTTGAAGCTTTCTTT,CSAMDRGLEAFF
TRBD2,TRBV6-5,TRBJ2-1,.,TGTGCCAGCAGTTTGGGTTCCGGGACTACGAATGAGCAGTTCTTC,CASSLGSGTTNEQFF
TRBD1,TRBV24-1,TRBJ1-4,.,TGTGCCACCAGTGAGGGACAGGAATATGAAAAACTGTTTTTT,CATSEGQEYEKLFF
.,TRBV4-3,TRBJ1-3,few,TGCGCCAGCAGCCAAGATATGGCAGGCCCTCGGAACACCATATATTTT,CASSQDMAGPRNTIYF
TRBD2,TRBV27,TRBJ2-7,.,TGTGCCAGCGCGCACCCTAGGACTAGCGGGAGGGCCTACGAGCAGTACTTC,CASAHPRTSGRAYEQYF
TRBD2,TRBV9,TRBJ2-1,.,TGTGCCAGCAGCGTAGAAGCTAGCGGGGACTACAATGAGCAGTTCTTC,CASSVEASGDYNEQFF
.,TRBV29-1,TRBJ1-1,.,TGCAGCGTTGAACAGGGGCAAACTGAAGCTTTCTTT,CSVEQGQTEAFF
.,TRBV28,TRBJ1-2,few,TGTGCCAGCAGTGGAGACCCCTATGGCTACACCTTC,CASSGDPYGYTF
.,TRBV5-4,TRBJ1-2,.,TGTGCCAGCAGCTCGCAGGGCCTCTATGGCTACACCTTC,CASSSQGLYGYTF
TRBD1,TRBV30,TRBJ2-7,.,TGTGCCTGGAGTCCGGACAGGGGGCAGATTTACGAGCAGTACTTC,CAWSPDRGQIYEQYF
TRBD1,TRBV7-2,TRBJ2-5,.,TGTGCCAGCAGCTTCGCCGGGACAGGGTACGAGACCCAGTACTTC,CASSFAGTGYETQYF
.,TRBV18,TRBJ2-5,.,TGTGCCAGCTCACCTATTGGGGCAGATCAAGAGACCCAGTACTTC,CASSPIGADQETQYF
.,TRBV18,TRBJ2-2,.,TGTGCCAGCTCACCTGAGGAGGGGATCGGGGAGCTGTTTTTT,CASSPEEGIGELFF
.,TRBV18,TRBJ1-5,.,TGTGCCAGCTCACCGGGGGGGAGTCAGCCCCAGCATTTT,CASSPGGSQPQHF
.,TRBV5-1,TRBJ2-1,.,TGCGCCAGCAGCTCCGTTCCGGGACTCGCGATAAATGAGCAGTTCTTC,CASSSVPGLAINEQFF
.,TRBV29-1,TRBJ1-1,once,TGCAGCGTTGAGATACAGCTCTACACTGAAGCTTTCTTT,CSVEIQLYTEAFF
.,TRBV21-1,TRBJ2-7,.,TGTGCCAGCAGGAGGGTCAACGGATTTTACGAGCAGTACTTC,CASRRVNGFYEQYF
TRBD1,TRBV7-7,TRBJ2-3,.,TGTGCCAGCAGCTTAAGGGTAATTGGGGACAGGGCTAGCACAGATACGCAGTATTTT,CASSLRVIGDRASTDTQYF
TRBD2,TRBV19,TRBJ2-5,.,TGTGCCAGTAGTCTTCAGACTAGCGGGGGGACCGAAGAGACCCAGTACTTC,CASSLQTSGGTEETQYF
.,TRBV5-1,TRBJ1-1,.,TGCGCCAGCAGCCTGAGCGGCGGACAGATGAACACTGAAGCTTTCTTT,CASSLSGGQMNTEAFF
.,TRBV12-3/TRBV12-4,TRBJ2-2,.,TGTGCCAGCACCGATACGGGGACCGGGGAGCTGTTTTTT,CASTDTGTGELFF
TRBD2,TRBV10-1,TRBJ2-3,.,TGCGCCAGTCGCCATCAGTCAGAGCGGGGGGGCCGTAGGACAGATACGCAGTATTTT,CASRHQSERGGRRTDTQYF
.,TRBV27,TRBJ2-5,.,TGTGCCAGCGCCCTCGAGAACGGGCAAGAGACCCAGTACTTC,CASALENGQETQYF
.,TRBV27,TRBJ1-1,.,TGTGCCAGCAGTTTGCAGTGGAACACTGAAGCTTTCTTT,CASSLQWNTEAFF
.,TRBV5-1,TRBJ2-2,.,TGCGCCAGCAGCTTGGGCGGAACGAACACCGGGGAGCTGTTTTTT,CASSLGGTNTGELFF
.,TRBV27,TRBJ1-1,.,TGTGCCAGCAGTTTTGAGGGTACATCGAACACTGAAGCTTTCTTT,CASSFEGTSNTEAFF
.,TRBV23-1,TRBJ2-1,once,TGCGCCAGCAGTCAGGGGCCCTGGCAGGGGATAGATGAGCAGTTCTTC,CASSQGPWQGIDEQFF
.,TRBV24-1,TRBJ1-6,.,TGTGCCACCAGTGCCTACAGAGATTCACCCCTCCACTTT,CATSAYRDSPLHF
.,TRBV2,TRBJ2-3,.,TGTGCCAGCAGTGCCGCGGGGCTCACAGATACGCAGTATTTT,CASSAAGLTDTQYF
TRBD2,TRBV6-5,TRBJ2-7,.,TGTGCCAGCAACTCCCCGGCGGTGGCCGGGGGGGAGCAGTACTTC,CASNSPAVAGGEQYF
TRBD1,TRBV7-6,TRBJ2-3,.,TGTGCCAGCAGCGGTGAGGGAATACAGGGGGGCGGCACAGATACGCAGTATTTT,CASSGEGIQGGGTDTQYF
.,TRBV29-1,TRBJ2-1,.,TGCAGCGTTGAATGGCAGGGGAACAATGAGCAGTTCTTC,CSVEWQGNNEQFF
.,TRBV7-9,TRBJ1-1,.,TGTGCCAGCAGCCCACAGCGGACAGTAGGGCCGCTGGGGTTCACTGAAGCTTTCTTT,CASSPQRTVGPLGFTEAFF
.,TRBV7-9,TRBJ2-1,.,TGTGCCAGCAGCTTAGGTAGCGTCCGGGGCAATGAGCAGTTCTTC,CASSLGSVRGNEQFF
TRBD1,TRBV5-4,TRBJ2-1,.,TGTGCCAGCGGGAGCCGGGACAGTGGAAAATTGGATGAGCAGTTCTTC,CASGSRDSGKLDEQFF
TRBD1,TRBV29-1,TRBJ2-2,few,TGCAGCGTTGAGATGGGACAGGTTGCCGGGGAGCTGTTTTTT,CSVEMGQVAGELFF
.,TRBV5-1,TRBJ2-6,.,TGCGCCAGCAGTTTAGTACTCTCTGGGGCCAACGTCCTGACTTTC,CASSLVLSGANVLTF
.,TRBV5-1,TRBJ1-1,.,TGCGCCAGCAGCTTGGAAGCCCTCGACACTGAAGCTTTCTTT,CASSLEALDTEAFF
TRBD1,TRBV19,TRBJ1-6,.,TGTGCCAGTAGTCGGGACAGAGGTTATAATTCACCCCTCCACTTT,CASSRDRGYNSPLHF
.,TRBV29-1,TRBJ1-2,.,TGCAGCGTTGAGGGGCAGCTCCTATACTATGGCTACACCTTC,CSVEGQLLYYGYTF